This TCR beta chain was sequenced for a study of cytomegalovirus exposure and HLA in healthy donors. Findings of the study overall: There were a few CMV-associated chains whose specificity for CMV antigens was confirmed in vitro. Later genetic work tied a missense DCLRE1C variant to beta-chain V and J trimming.

This CDR3 spans 15 amino acids. The germline V gene has CDR1 SGDLS and CDR2 YYNGEE. The V end lost 0 bases, the J end lost 0 bases, and 7 bases lay between the germline ends. A word on this clone: The target antigen is unknown.

60 Vbeta and 13 Jbeta primers were used in PCR. Measured with immunoSEQ multiplex PCR; TCRdb has only the in-frame clones, and not every one. This table has roughly 100,000 clones, about three quarters appearing once. The receptor comes from a boy under 18 in good health and CMV-seronegative. The chain employs TRBV9 and TRBJ1-3, with D uncertain. The sequenced sample was PBMCs. The CDR3 is CASSVGGPSGNTIYF. CDR3 in DNA: TGTGCCAGCAGCGTAGGAGGGCCCTCTGGAAACACCATATATTTT.